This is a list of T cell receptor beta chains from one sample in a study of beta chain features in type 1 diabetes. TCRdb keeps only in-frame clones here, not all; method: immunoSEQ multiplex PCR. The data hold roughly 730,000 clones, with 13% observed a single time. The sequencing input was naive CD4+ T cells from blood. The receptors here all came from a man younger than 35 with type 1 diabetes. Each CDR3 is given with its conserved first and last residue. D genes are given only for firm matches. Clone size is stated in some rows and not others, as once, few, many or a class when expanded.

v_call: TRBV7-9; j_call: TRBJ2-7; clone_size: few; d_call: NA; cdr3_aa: CASSLDISYEQYF; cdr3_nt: TGTGCCAGCAGCTTAGATATTTCCTACGAGCAGTACTTC
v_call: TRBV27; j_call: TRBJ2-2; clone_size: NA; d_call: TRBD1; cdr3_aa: CASSGTGLNTGELFF; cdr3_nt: TGTGCCAGCAGTGGGACAGGGTTGAACACCGGGGAGCTGTTTTTT
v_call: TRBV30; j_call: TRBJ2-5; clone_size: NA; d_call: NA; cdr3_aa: CAWSVFGETQYF; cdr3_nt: TGTGCCTGGAGTGTATTTGGAGAGACCCAGTACTTC
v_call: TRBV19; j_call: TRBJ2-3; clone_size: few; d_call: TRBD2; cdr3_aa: CASSSLAVLTDTQYF; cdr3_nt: TGTGCCAGTAGTAGTCTAGCGGTGCTCACAGATACGCAGTATTTT
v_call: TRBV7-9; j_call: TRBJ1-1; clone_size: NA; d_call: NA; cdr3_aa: CASSFGGYTEAFF; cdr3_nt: TGTGCCAGCAGCTTTGGAGGGTACACTGAAGCTTTCTTT
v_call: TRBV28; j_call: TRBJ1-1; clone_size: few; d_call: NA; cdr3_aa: CASNKVLEAFF; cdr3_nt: TGTGCCAGCAATAAAGTCCTTGAAGCTTTCTTT
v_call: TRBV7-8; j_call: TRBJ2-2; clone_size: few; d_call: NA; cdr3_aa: CATNTGELFF; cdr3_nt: TGTGCCACCAACACCGGGGAGCTGTTTTTT
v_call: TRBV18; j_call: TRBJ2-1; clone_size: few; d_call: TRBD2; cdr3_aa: CASSPLTAGDTRNEQFF; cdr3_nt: TGTGCCAGCTCACCACTAACAGCGGGGGACACCAGGAATGAGCAGTTCTTC
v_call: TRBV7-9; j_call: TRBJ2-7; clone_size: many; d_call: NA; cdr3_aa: CASMEGQATYEQYF; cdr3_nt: TGTGCCAGCATGGAGGGGCAAGCTACCTACGAGCAGTACTTC
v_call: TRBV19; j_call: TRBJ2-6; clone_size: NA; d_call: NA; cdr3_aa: CASSIRGTGANVLTF; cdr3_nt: TGTGCCAGTAGTATTAGAGGGACTGGGGCCAACGTCCTGACTTTC